This passage covers 21 T cell receptor beta chains from one sample sequenced in a study of blood T cell repertoires in COVID-19. This table comes from immunoSEQ multiplex PCR, and its TCRdb copy is limited to in-frame clones, with some not included. Counted here are about 300,000 clones, around 82% occurring once; the ten biggest clones make up over 9%. The specimen was peripheral blood. The receptor source for this set is a woman aged 50 to 65 who had recovered from COVID-19.

The chain employs TRBV7-7 and TRBJ2-2; D is uncertain. Trimming took off 7 bases at V and 4 bases at J, with 7 bases between the two ends. Germline loops: CDR1 SSHAT, CDR2 FNYEAQ (reference sequence). The CDR3 is made up of 12 amino acids. CDR3 region: CASTLPTGELFF. CDR3 sequence (DNA): TGTGCCAGCACCCTCCCCACCGGGGAGCTGTTTTTT.

This sequence joins TRBV29-1 and TRBJ1-3; TRBD1 agrees at 10 bases. V was clipped by 6 bases and J by 13 bases; unmatched bases: 6. The CDR3 extends over 11 amino acids. Germline V gene lookup returns CDR1 SQVTM and CDR2 ANQGSEA. The CDR3 nucleotides read TGCAGCGTCGGGACAGGGGCCCTGATATATTTT. Protein: CSVGTGALIYF.

This chain uses TRBV5-1 with TRBJ1-1, with unresolved D. Germline V CDR1 and CDR2: SGHRS, YFSETQ. The CDR3 runs to 14 residues. V lost 0 bases, J lost 0 bases, and 6 bases lay in between. The CDR3 bases are TGCGCCAGCAGCTTGGGCGGCTTGAACACTGAAGCTTTCTTT. Encoded protein: CASSLGGLNTEAFF. Variable domain in full (rest from reference TRBV5-1 and TRBJ1-1): KAGVTQTPRYLIKTRGQQVTLSCSPISGHRSVSWYQQTPGQGLQFLFEYFSETQRNKGNFPGRFSGRQFSNSRSEMNVSTLELGDSALYLCASSLGGLNTEAFFGQGTRLTVV.

The rearrangement joins TRBV5-1 to TRBJ1-1; 7 bases fit TRBD1. Germline V lookup: CDR1 SGHRS, CDR2 YFSETQ. J gave up 11 bases and V 0 bases, and 13 bases lay outside the gene matches. The CDR3 extends over 15 amino acids. CDR3 nucleotide sequence: TGCGCCAGCAGCTTGGACAGTGGGACAGCTTTGAAGGCTTTCTTT. Amino acid sequence: CASSLDSGTALKAFF.

The CDR3 coding sequence is TGTGCCAGCACCGACGACAGGAACAGCAATCAGCCCCAGCATTTT. Its translation is CASTDDRNSNQPQHF. The rearrangement joins TRBV2 to TRBJ1-5; the D gene is possibly TRBD1 (6 bases). The CDR3 runs to 15 residues. Per germline, CDR1 SNHLY and CDR2 FYNNEI. The germline V and J ends were trimmed by 7 bases and 1 base, with 14 bases remaining between them.

This clone was recorded a few times. The V gene is TRBV27, the J gene TRBJ2-7; weak D call: TRBD1 (5 bases). V dropped 5 bases and J dropped 5 bases, with 19 bases sitting between them. CDR1 MNHEY and CDR2 SMNVEV come from the germline V gene (reference sequence). The CDR3 covers 15 residues. DNA of the CDR3: TGTGCCAGCAGTCCGAAATGGGGCGGATCGGACGAGCAGTACTTC. Amino acid sequence: CASSPKWGGSDEQYF.

This clone was recorded once. The V and J genes are TRBV2 and TRBJ2-7; the match to TRBD1 covers 7 bases. This CDR3 comprises 14 residues. The germline V gene encodes CDR1 SNHLY and CDR2 FYNNEI. V trimming: 8 bases; J trimming: 0 bases; junction bases outside the gene matches: 7. In DNA form, the CDR3 reads TGTGCCAGCCTTATGGACAGGAGCTCCTACGAGCAGTACTTC. It is translated as CASLMDRSSYEQYF.

The chain is built from TRBV30 and TRBJ2-7; TRBD1 agrees at 7 bases. The CDR3 runs 11 residues. Germline-derived CDR1 and CDR2 are GTSNPN and SVGIG (reference sequence). Trimming at V came to 2 bases and at J to 6 bases, leaving 1 base not matched to a gene. The CDR3 DNA follows: TGTGCCTGGAGTAACAGGGGCGAGCAGTACTTC. It specifies CAWSNRGEQYF.

The table lists this clone with a count of one. The chain links TRBV28 to TRBJ1-6; D is possibly TRBD1 (6 bases). From germline, CDR1 is MDHEN and CDR2 SYDVKM. The CDR3 spans 13 residues. V was shortened by 4 bases and J by 11 bases, with 12 bases between the two germline ends. DNA for the CDR3: TGTGCCAGCAGTTCACAGGGTCTGACACCCCTCCACTTT. Its protein product is CASSSQGLTPLHF.

The V call is TRBV4-1, the J call TRBJ2-7, with 8 bases fitting TRBD1. The CDR3 has 15 amino acids. Trimming cost V 4 bases and J 6 bases; bases outside gene matches: 11. Germline CDR1 is MGHRA and CDR2 is YSYEKL. The chain's CDR3 is CASSLFEQGAGEQYF. In nucleotides, the CDR3 is TGCGCCAGCAGCCTCTTCGAGCAGGGGGCAGGCGAGCAGTACTTC.

V and J are TRBV5-1 and TRBJ2-5; D ambiguous. V lost 4 bases to trimming and J lost 5 bases, with 6 bases between them. This CDR3 is built from 11 residues. Looked up from germline, CDR1 is SGHRS and CDR2 is YFSETQ. The CDR3 DNA follows: TGCGCCAGCAGCCTAATGGAGACCCAGTACTTC. It codes for CASSLMETQYF. The full variable domain, rest sourced from reference TRBV5-1 and TRBJ2-5, is KAGVTQTPRYLIKTRGQQVTLSCSPISGHRSVSWYQQTPGQGLQFLFEYFSETQRNKGNFPGRFSGRQFSNSRSEMNVSTLELGDSALYLCASSLMETQYFGPGTRLLVL.

The CDR3 coding sequence is TGTGCCAGCAGTCCCCAGGGGCCTTACGTTGGCTACACCTTC. Its translation is CASSPQGPYVGYTF. The chain joins TRBV6-2 or TRBV6-3 to TRBJ1-2; a weak D match, TRBD1 (6 bases). The V gene's germline CDR1 is MNHEY and CDR2 SVGEGT. The CDR3 runs 14 residues. With 5 bases removed from V and 7 bases from J, the gap between germline ends came to 17 bases.

The V gene is TRBV5-6, the J gene TRBJ2-7; possibly TRBD2 for D (6 bases). The CDR3 runs to 15 residues. Deletions cut 3 bases from V and 5 bases from J, with 18 bases between. The germline CDR1 and CDR2 sequences are SGHDT and YYEEEE. In DNA, the CDR3 is TGTGCCAGCAGCTGGCGCGGGGACCCCCCCGACGAGCAGTACTTC. Translated: CASSWRGDPPDEQYF.

The chain combines TRBV7-6 with TRBJ1-2, with 8 nucleotides matching TRBD1. This CDR3 contains 10 residues. CDR1 SGHVS and CDR2 FNYEAQ come from the germline V gene. Trimming took 5 bases from V and 13 from J; bases not matched to a gene: 3. In nucleotides, the CDR3 is TGTGCCAGCAGCGGACAGGGAGTCACCTTC. This translates into CASSGQGVTF.

In the case of this clone: Distinct nucleotide sequences in the sample also encode this CDR3. This chain links TRBV28 with TRBJ1-1, with 8 bases aligning to TRBD1. Germline V gene data show CDR1 as MDHEN and CDR2 as SYDVKM. J lost 1 base, V lost 6 bases, and 4 bases had no gene match. The CDR3 has 14 residues. Here the CDR3 DNA reads TGTGCCAGCAGCTCAGGACAGGGGAACACTGAAGCTTTCTTT. Translated: CASSSGQGNTEAFF.

The chain has TRBV5-1 and TRBJ1-2, with a possible D match to TRBD1 (5 bases). Trimming cost V 1 base and J 8 bases, with 12 bases left between them. The CDR3 is 13 amino acids. Germline CDR1 reads SGHRS; CDR2 reads YFSETQ. Written as DNA, the CDR3 is TGCGCCAGCAGCTTGTATAAGGGGTCGGGCTACACCTTC. Its protein is CASSLYKGSGYTF.

The chain employs TRBV12-5 and TRBJ2-1; TRBD2 matches 7 bases. CDR3 size: 16 residues. From germline, CDR1 is LGHNT and CDR2 FRNRAP. The junction had 11 bases not matched to a gene; V was cut back by 7 bases and J by 2 bases. This CDR3 is CASALGWGGAYNEQFF. CDR3 bases: TGTGCTAGTGCCCTCGGGTGGGGGGGTGCCTACAATGAGCAGTTCTTC.

This chain uses TRBV19 with TRBJ2-7; 9 bases line up with TRBD1. The V segment lost 5 bases and the J segment 6 bases; nucleotides outside the gene matches: 11. CDR1 LNHDA and CDR2 SQIVND come from the germline V gene (reference sequence). There are 15 residues in the CDR3. The CDR3 DNA reads as TGTGCCAGTAGTTTACCGGGACAGGGCTTCGGCGAGCAGTACTTC. Protein: CASSLPGQGFGEQYF.

The chain employs TRBV5-1 and TRBJ1-2; 9 positions agree with TRBD1. The CDR3 is 15 amino acids. V lost 3 bases, J lost 0 bases, and 3 bases stayed unmatched. The germline V gene has CDR1 SGHRS and CDR2 YFSETQ. CDR3 in amino acids: CASSWGQGSNYGYTF. As DNA, the CDR3 is TGCGCCAGCAGCTGGGGACAGGGATCTAACTATGGCTACACCTTC.

V usage is TRBV14 and J usage is TRBJ2-7; D is ambiguous. The germline V and J ends were trimmed by 4 bases and 0 bases, with 10 bases remaining between them. Germline CDR1 and CDR2: SGHDN and FVKESK. This CDR3 contains 14 residues. CDR3 protein: CASSRGSSSYEQYF. CDR3 DNA: TGTGCCAGCAGCCGAGGTTCAAGCTCCTACGAGCAGTACTTC.

The chain combines TRBV2 with TRBJ2-7; 7 nucleotides match TRBD1. CDR3 length equals 14 residues. CDR1 SNHLY and CDR2 FYNNEI come from the germline V gene. The V gene end was trimmed by 5 bases and the J gene end by 1 base; junction bases not matched to a gene: 5. The CDR3 here is CASSPQGSSYEQYF. The CDR3 nucleotides read TGTGCCAGCAGTCCACAGGGGAGTTCCTACGAGCAGTACTTC.